These 9 T cell receptor beta chains share one sample of origin, sequenced in a study of blood T cell repertoires in COVID-19. Using immunoSEQ multiplex PCR, the repertoire was profiled, and TCRdb retains in-frame clones only, with some absent. The table has roughly 130,000 clones, around 87% seen once. Sequences were obtained from peripheral blood. These receptors originate from a woman aged 55-69 years with acute or convalescent COVID-19.

The V gene is TRBV15, the J gene TRBJ1-1, with D uncertain. CDR1 is LNHNV, CDR2 YYDKDF, per germline (reference sequence). The ends were cut back, 1 base at V and 1 base at J, with 4 bases in the middle. This CDR3 comprises 13 residues. CDR3 sequence reads: CATSRAPNTEAFF. The CDR3 nucleotides are TGTGCCACCAGCAGAGCTCCGAACACTGAAGCTTTCTTT.

The chain uses TRBV9 and TRBJ2-2; a possible D gene is TRBD1 (6 bases). CDR1 is SGDLS and CDR2 is YYNGEE in the germline V gene. The CDR3 spans 14 residues. The V end was cut by 3 bases, the J end by 6 bases, with 12 bases between. This CDR3 is CASSEGPGAGELFF. The CDR3 DNA is TGTGCCAGCAGCGAGGGACCAGGGGCCGGGGAGCTGTTTTTT.

V is TRBV9 and J is TRBJ2-1; 7 nucleotides match TRBD2. Looked up from germline, CDR1 is SGDLS and CDR2 is YYNGEE. The length of the CDR3 is 14 residues. Losses at the gene ends were 4 bases for V and 12 bases for J; bases not matched to a gene: 13. The CDR3 nucleotides read TGTGCCAGCAGCCCCCACCCTGTGACTAGCTTGCAGTTCTTC. It is translated as CASSPHPVTSLQFF. Combining the CDR3 with reference TRBV9 and TRBJ2-1 gives the whole variable domain DSGVTQTPKHLITATGQRVTLRCSPRSGDLSVYWYQQSLDQGLQFLIQYYNGEERAKGNILERFSAQQFPDLHSELNLSSLELGDSALYFCASSPHPVTSLQFFGPGTRLTVL.

The gene calls are TRBV7-9 and TRBJ2-1; 13 nucleotides match TRBD2. The CDR3 contains 17 residues. V lost 5 bases to trimming and J lost 4 bases; unmatched junction nucleotides: 8. Looked up from germline, CDR1 is SEHNR and CDR2 is FQNEAQ (reference sequence). The CDR3 DNA reads TGTGCCAGCAGCCTCGGGACTAGCGGGAACCTTTACAATGAGCAGTTCTTC. Residues: CASSLGTSGNLYNEQFF.

The rearrangement uses TRBV15 and TRBJ1-2; maybe TRBD1 (6 bases). Trimming removed 2 bases from V and 4 bases from J, with 17 bases in between. Germline lookup yields CDR1 LNHNV and CDR2 YYDKDF (reference sequence). This CDR3 has 16 amino acids. The CDR3 DNA is TGTGCCACCAGCAGACCCCCTAACCAGGGGCCCTATGGCTACACCTTC. This translates into CATSRPPNQGPYGYTF.

The rearrangement uses TRBV7-9 and TRBJ1-4, with D maybe TRBD1 (6 bases). V was pared by 3 bases and J by 3 bases, with 11 bases between. This CDR3 comprises 15 residues. Per germline, CDR1 SEHNR and CDR2 FQNEAQ (reference sequence). The CDR3 sequence: CASSFPGTSNEKLFF. For the CDR3, the DNA is TGTGCCAGCAGCTTCCCCGGGACATCTAATGAAAAACTGTTTTTT.

Here the CDR3 reads CASSPRLAQETQYF. CDR3 in DNA: TGTGCCAGCAGCCCCCGACTAGCACAAGAGACCCAGTACTTC. The chain couples TRBV14 to TRBJ2-5, with TRBD2 matching 7 bases. The CDR3 is made up of 14 amino acids. With 4 bases clipped from V and 2 bases from J, the junction kept 4 bases outside the gene matches. Looked up from germline, CDR1 is SGHDN and CDR2 is FVKESK.

The genes are TRBV28 and TRBJ2-1, with 8 bases aligning to TRBD1. Germline CDR1 is MDHEN and CDR2 is SYDVKM. The CDR3 spans 14 residues. V was pared by 5 bases and J by 1 base, with 1 base of the junction left unmatched. The DNA of the CDR3 is TGTGCCAGCAGTCAGGGGGCTTCCTACAATGAGCAGTTCTTC. This translates into CASSQGASYNEQFF.

This clone was detected once. The chain uses TRBV3-1 (or the pseudogene TRBV3-2) and TRBJ1-2; no firm D call. This CDR3 is 14 amino acids long. From germline, CDR1 is LGHDT and CDR2 YNNKEL (reference sequence). V was pared by 1 base and J by 8 bases, with 14 bases between. The CDR3 region is CASSQAGLVEGYTF. The CDR3 bases are TGTGCCAGCAGCCAAGCCGGCCTAGTCGAAGGCTACACCTTC.